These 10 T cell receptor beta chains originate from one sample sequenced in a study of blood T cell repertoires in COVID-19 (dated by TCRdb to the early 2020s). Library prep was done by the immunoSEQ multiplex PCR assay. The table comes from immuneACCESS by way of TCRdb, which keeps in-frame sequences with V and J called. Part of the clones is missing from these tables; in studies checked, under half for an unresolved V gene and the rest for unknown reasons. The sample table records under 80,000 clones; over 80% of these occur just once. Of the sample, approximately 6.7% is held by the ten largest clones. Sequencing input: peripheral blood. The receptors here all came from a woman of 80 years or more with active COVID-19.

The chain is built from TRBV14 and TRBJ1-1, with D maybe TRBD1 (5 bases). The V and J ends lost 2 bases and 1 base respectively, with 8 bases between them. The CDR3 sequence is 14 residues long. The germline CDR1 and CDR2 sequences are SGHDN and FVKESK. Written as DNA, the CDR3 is TGTGCCAGCAGCCAACTCGGGGGGAACACTGAAGCTTTCTTT. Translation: CASSQLGGNTEAFF.

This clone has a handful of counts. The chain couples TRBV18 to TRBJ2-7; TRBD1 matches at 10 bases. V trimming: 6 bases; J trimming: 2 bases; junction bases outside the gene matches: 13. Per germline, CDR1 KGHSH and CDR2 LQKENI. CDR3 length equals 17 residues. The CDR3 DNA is TGTGCCAGCTCTCCGACGGCCCCGGGACAGGGGCCCTACGAGCAGTACTTC. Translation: CASSPTAPGQGPYEQYF.

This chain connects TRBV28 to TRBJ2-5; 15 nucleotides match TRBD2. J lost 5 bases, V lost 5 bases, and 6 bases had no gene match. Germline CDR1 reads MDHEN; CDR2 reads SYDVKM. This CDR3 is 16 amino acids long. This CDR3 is CASSTPGTSGRETQYF. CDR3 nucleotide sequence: TGTGCCAGCAGTACCCCCGGGACTAGCGGGAGGGAGACCCAGTACTTC.

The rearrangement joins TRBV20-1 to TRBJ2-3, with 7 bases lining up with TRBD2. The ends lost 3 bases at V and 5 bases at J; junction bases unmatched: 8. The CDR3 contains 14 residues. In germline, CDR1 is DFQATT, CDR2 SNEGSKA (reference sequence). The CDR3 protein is CSASTGGAVDTQYF. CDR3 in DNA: TGCAGTGCTAGTACGGGGGGTGCTGTAGATACGCAGTATTTT.

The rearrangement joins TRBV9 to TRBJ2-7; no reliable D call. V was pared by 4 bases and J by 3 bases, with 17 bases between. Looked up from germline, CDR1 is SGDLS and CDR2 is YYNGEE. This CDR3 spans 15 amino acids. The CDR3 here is CASSQAQAGIYEQYF. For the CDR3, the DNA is TGTGCCAGCAGCCAAGCCCAGGCCGGAATCTACGAGCAGTACTTC.

The chain's CDR3 is CASSLVGQVYNEQFF. CDR3 in DNA: TGTGCCAGCAGCTTAGTGGGACAGGTCTACAATGAGCAGTTCTTC. The V gene is TRBV7-9, the J gene TRBJ2-1; 8 bases match TRBD1. Trimming took 1 base from V and 3 from J; bases not matched to a gene: 2. Germline CDR1 SEHNR, CDR2 FQNEAQ (reference sequence). This CDR3 is 15 amino acids long. Full variable domain (outside the CDR3, taken from reference TRBV7-9 and TRBJ2-1): DTGVSQNPRHKITKRGQNVTFRCDPISEHNRLYWYRQTLGQGPEFLTYFQNEAQLEKSRLLSDRFSAERPKGSFSTLEIQRTEQGDSAMYLCASSLVGQVYNEQFFGPGTRLTVL.

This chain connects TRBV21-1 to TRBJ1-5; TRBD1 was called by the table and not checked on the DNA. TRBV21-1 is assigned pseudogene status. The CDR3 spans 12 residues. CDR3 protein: CASSNLTRPQHF. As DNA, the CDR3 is TGTGCCAGCAGCAACTTAACAAGGCCCCAGCATTTT.

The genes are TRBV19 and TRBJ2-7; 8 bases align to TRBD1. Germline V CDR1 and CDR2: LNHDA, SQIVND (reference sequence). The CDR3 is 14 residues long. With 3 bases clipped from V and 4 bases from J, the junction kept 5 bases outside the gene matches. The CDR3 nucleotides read TGTGCCAGTAGTATTAGGCAGGGGGCTTACGAGCAGTACTTC. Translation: CASSIRQGAYEQYF.

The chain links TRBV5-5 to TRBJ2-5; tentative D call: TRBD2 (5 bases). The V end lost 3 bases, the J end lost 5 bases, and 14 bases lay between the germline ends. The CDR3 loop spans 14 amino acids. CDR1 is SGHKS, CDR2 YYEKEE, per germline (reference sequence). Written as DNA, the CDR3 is TGTGCCAGCAGCTACTCTGGACTGGGGGAGACCCAGTACTTC. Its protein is CASSYSGLGETQYF. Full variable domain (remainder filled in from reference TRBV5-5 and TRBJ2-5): DAGVTQSPTHLIKTRGQQVTLRCSPISGHKSVSWYQQVLGQGPQFIFQYYEKEERGRGNFPDRFSARQFPNYSSELNVNALLLGDSALYLCASSYSGLGETQYFGPGTRLLVL.

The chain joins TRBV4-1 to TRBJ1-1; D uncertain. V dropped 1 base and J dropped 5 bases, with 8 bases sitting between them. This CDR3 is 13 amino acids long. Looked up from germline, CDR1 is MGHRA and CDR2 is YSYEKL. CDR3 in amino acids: CASSQVGETEAFF. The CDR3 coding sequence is TGCGCCAGCAGCCAAGTCGGGGAGACTGAAGCTTTCTTT.